This T cell receptor beta chain originates from a study of blood T cell repertoires in COVID-19. Study-wide context: Researchers got acute and convalescent COVID-19 samples from the United States, Italy and Spain. T cells, B-cell-depleted T cells, or PBMCs supplied cDNA or gDNA.

The germline CDR1 and CDR2 sequences are SGHAT and FQNNGV. V was cut by 4 bases and J by 5 bases, with 11 bases left in between. The CDR3 runs 13 residues. Authors' processing steps: Estimation of nucleated cell counts relied on the amplification of reference gene primers. TCRdb's copy holds only in-frame clones and misses some; the assay was immunoSEQ multiplex PCR. The DNA was the basis for D and trimming; V, J and clone size are from that table. This sample has roughly 250,000 clones, with approximately 83% found just once. This clone was picked up one time. V usage is TRBV11-2 and J usage is TRBJ1-2; no clear D gene. The clonotype comes from a human donor in a cohort sampled during active COVID-19. The source material was peripheral blood. The CDR3 loop reads CASSSPRRYGYTF. CDR3 coding DNA: TGTGCCAGCAGCTCCCCCCGGCGGTATGGCTACACCTTC. Combining the CDR3 with reference TRBV11-2 and TRBJ1-2 gives the whole variable domain EAGVAQSPRYKIIEKRQSVAFWCNPISGHATLYWYQQILGQGPKLLIQFQNNGVVDDSQLPKDRFSAERLKGVDSTLKIQPAKLEDSAVYLCASSSPRRYGYTFGSGTRLTVV.